Included here is one T cell receptor beta chain sequence, with context. This clone's antigen is unknown. No base qualities exist here, and no much larger clone lies one base off it. Trimming removed 1 base from V and 4 bases from J, leaving 19 bases between the germline ends. Inclusive of the bounding cysteine and phenylalanine, the CDR3 is 17 residues long. Only the CDR3 DNA is retained, 51 bases long and in frame from the first base. Based on the germline V gene, the CDR1 and CDR2 sequences are MNHEY and SVGEGT. One collaborating source in Seattle enrolled patients while the patients were actively infected and followed the patients over time throughout the course of disease. Whole blood was collected in K2EDTA tubes by collaborating institutions according to the institutions' own protocols. For TCRbeta analysis, collaborators shipped samples in one of three forms: frozen whole blood, isolated PBMCs, or DNA extracted from either of those sample types.

TCRbeta CDR3 regions were amplified from genomic DNA using the immunoSEQ Assay, a bias-controlled multiplex PCR. Under the source paper's analysis protocol: The number of nucleated cells in each sample was estimated from the amplification of reference gene primers within the assay. To quantify the absolute abundance of each unique TCRbeta CDR3 rearrangement, sequence reads were collapsed and filtered. Productive Simpson clonality was computed per sample as the square root of Simpson's diversity index over productive rearrangements. The clones in this table, taken by TCRdb from immuneACCESS, are in-frame only. Not every clone is retained; where verified, under half of the shortfall comes from an unresolved V gene, and the cause of the rest is unknown. For V, J and clone size, that table is used; D and trimming come from the DNA. The sample table shows under 200,000 clones, and about 83% are seen once. The ten largest make up 10% of the sample.

This entry comes from a study of blood T cell repertoires in COVID-19 (dated by TCRdb to the early 2020s). In the study overall: Collaborator samples came from the United States, Italy and Spain and covered acute and convalescent phases of COVID-19. The material from the prospective study consisted of cDNA or gDNA derived from T cells, B-cell-depleted T cells, or PBMCs. The repertoires were released in a freely available public database meant as a resource for research on the immune response to SARS-CoV-2. Samples came from the ongoing ImmuneRACE study (first 160 participants) plus 1,254 subjects from 6 global collaborators. Where available, HLA class I and class II types were obtained from metadata supplied by the sample provider rather than from assay-based typing. A de-identified subject ID, COVID-19 status, age in years and sex were almost always included in the sample metadata. Subjects who had been exposed to COVID-19, were actively infected with it, or had recovered from it provided the deeply sampled blood TCRbeta repertoires that made up the dataset.

General study outcomes and caveats: How much clinical and demographic metadata was included differed by source and by participant, and the metadata was provided uncurated.

The sequencing input was peripheral blood. The V gene is TRBV6-2 or TRBV6-3 and the J gene is TRBJ1-2, and TRBD1 may be the D gene, going by 6 matching bases. This TCR was sampled from a woman aged 65 to 85 with COVID-19, enrolled during active disease. The CDR3 in this case is CASSYFLRDKRFYGYTF. At the DNA level, the sequence is TGTGCCAGCAGTTACTTTTTACGGGACAAGCGCTTCTATGGCTACACCTTC.